Listed here are 15 T cell receptor beta chains from one sample, sequenced in a study of type 1 regulatory T cells. Via MiXCR, TCRdb re-called the reads, giving one row per CDR3 protein. The sample consists of about 60,000 distinct CDR3 sequences, approximately 47% of them appearing once. Antigens of these TCRs are unknown. The specimen sequenced was cultured non-Tr1 T cells, either the whole culture or a sorted T cell fraction (not recorded which). These receptors were taken from a human donor in good health.

With regard to this clonotype: The junction departs from the called germline gene at one end, perhaps through a read error. The chain is built from TRBV20-1 and TRBJ1-1; no reliable D call. The CDR3 runs to 12 residues. Germline values: CDR1 DFQATT, CDR2 SNEGSKA (reference sequence). The CDR3: CSARTMNTGAFF. CDR3 nucleotides: TGCAGTGCTCGAACCATGAACACTGGAGCTTTCTTT.

J is TRBJ2-3 and V is TRBV6-1; D might be TRBD1 or TRBD2, each matching 5 bases. The CDR3 has 11 residues. Trimming took 4 bases from V and 11 from J, leaving 10 bases between them. From germline, CDR1 is MNHNS and CDR2 SASEGT. The CDR3 loop is CASSGGRQQYF. The CDR3, as DNA: TGTGCCAGCAGTGGGGGACGCCAGCAGTATTTT.

CDR3 protein: CAWSVISNQPQHF. Here the CDR3 DNA reads TGTGCCTGGAGTGTAATTAGCAATCAGCCCCAGCATTTT. V usage is TRBV30 and J usage is TRBJ1-5; no reliable D call. The CDR3 totals 13 residues. The V end was cut by 0 bases, the J end by 0 bases, with 3 bases between. From germline, CDR1 is GTSNPN and CDR2 SVGIG (reference sequence).

This clonotype came up many times. This chain uses TRBV12-3 or TRBV12-4 with TRBJ2-1; D unresolved. The CDR3 contains 12 residues. With 5 bases removed from V and 8 bases from J, the gap between germline ends came to 10 bases. CDR3 bases: TGTGCCAGCAGTCCAGACTCGCATGAGCAGTTCTTC. This codes for CASSPDSHEQFF.

The chain joins TRBV15 to TRBJ1-4, with D perhaps matching TRBD1 (5 bases). Germline assignment: CDR1 LNHNV and CDR2 YYDKDF (reference sequence). The CDR3 covers 14 residues. Trimming removed 1 base at V and 8 bases at J, with 11 bases between. Written as DNA, the CDR3 is TGTGCCACCAGCAGAGGAGGGGTAGGGGAAAAACTGTTTTTT. Translation: CATSRGGVGEKLFF.

In this sample, this clonotype turned up a few times. This chain links TRBV12-3 or TRBV12-4 with TRBJ2-7; D remains ambiguous. Trimming removed 0 bases at V and 3 bases at J, with 9 bases between. There are 14 residues in the CDR3. The CDR3 loop is CASSLALGFYEQYF. CDR3 DNA sequence: TGTGCCAGCAGTTTAGCGCTTGGGTTCTACGAGCAGTACTTC.

The CDR3 region has the DNA TGCAGTGCCCGGAGCGGGGCCACCTACAATGAGCAGTTCTTC. This codes for CSARSGATYNEQFF. The chain carries TRBV20-1 and TRBJ2-1, with 7 positions matching TRBD2. V gave up 6 bases and J gave up 2 bases; unmatched junction bases: 7. Germline V gene sequence: CDR1 DFQATT, CDR2 SNEGSKA (reference sequence). This CDR3 spans 14 amino acids.

J is TRBJ1-4 and V is TRBV20-1; maybe TRBD1 (5 bases). Germline V gene sequence: CDR1 DFQATT, CDR2 SNEGSKA (reference sequence). The CDR3 totals 14 residues. Trimming pared 2 bases from V and 8 bases from J, leaving 15 bases between. The CDR3 spells CSARPHERGEKLFF. The CDR3 bases are TGCAGTGCTAGACCACATGAGCGGGGGGAAAAACTGTTTTTT.

This chain links TRBV7-2 with TRBJ1-2; the D gene is possibly TRBD1 (6 bases). The CDR3 extends over 14 amino acids. V shed 7 bases and J shed 4 bases, with 16 bases lying between them. Germline V gives CDR1 SGHTA, CDR2 FQGNSA. This CDR3 is CASNPGGPSYGYTF. Here the CDR3 DNA reads TGTGCCAGCAACCCGGGGGGCCCTTCCTATGGCTACACCTTC.

The V gene is TRBV7-8, the J gene TRBJ1-1, with 9 bases aligning to TRBD1. The germline V gene has CDR1 SGHVS and CDR2 FQNEAQ. This CDR3 is built from 17 residues. Trimming removed 2 bases from V and 6 bases from J; junction bases left unmatched: 13. CDR3 protein: CASSLSRTGEGKAEAFF. CDR3 nucleotide sequence: TGTGCCAGCAGCTTAAGCCGGACAGGGGAAGGGAAGGCTGAAGCTTTCTTT.

The rearrangement uses TRBV4-1 and TRBJ1-2, with 8 bases lining up with TRBD1. Looked up from germline, CDR1 is MGHRA and CDR2 is YSYEKL. V lost 0 bases to trimming and J lost 4 bases; unmatched junction nucleotides: 10. The CDR3 extends over 17 amino acids. In nucleotides, the CDR3 is TGCGCCAGCAGCCAAGAGGAGACAGGGGCGCTATCCTATGGCTACACCTTC. Protein product: CASSQEETGALSYGYTF.

Note on this clonotype: This sequence may be a read error, since a much larger clone differs from it by one base. V gene TRBV11-2 combines with J gene TRBJ1-5; D gene unclear. Trimming cost V 0 bases and J 10 bases, with 10 bases left between them. This CDR3 is built from 13 residues. In germline, CDR1 is SGHAT, CDR2 FQNNGV. The CDR3 protein is CASSLERGHPQHF. CDR3 in DNA: TGTGCCAGCAGCTTAGAACGAGGTCACCCCCAGCATTTT.

The chain employs TRBV20-1 and TRBJ2-7; TRBD2 matches 13 bases. The CDR3 loop spans 13 amino acids. V shed 0 bases and J 9 bases; nucleotides not matched to a gene: 2. The germline gives CDR1 DFQATT, CDR2 SNEGSKA (reference sequence). The CDR3: CSARDGLAGVQYF. CDR3 DNA sequence: TGCAGTGCTAGAGACGGACTAGCGGGGGTGCAGTACTTC.

The rearrangement links TRBV21-1 to TRBJ1-2; TRBD1, as called in the table, went unchecked against the DNA. TRBV21-1 is labeled a pseudogene. This CDR3 comprises 14 residues. The DNA of the CDR3 is TGTGCCAGCAGCAACGGGGGGCGCAACTATGGCTACACCTTC. Translation gives CASSNGGRNYGYTF.

The chain is built from TRBV10-3 and TRBJ1-5; TRBD1 agrees at 7 bases. With 10 bases clipped from V and 4 bases from J, the junction kept 10 bases outside the gene matches. Looked up from germline, CDR1 is ENHRY and CDR2 is SYGVKD. This CDR3 is built from 14 residues. CDR3 coding DNA: TGTGCCACCTCCCCGGGACAGAAGAATCAGCCCCAGCATTTT. Protein product: CATSPGQKNQPQHF.